The 32 T cell receptor beta chains presented below share a single source sample, sequenced in a study of T-cell memory formation after mild COVID-19. TCRdb reprocessed the 5' RACE reads via MiXCR and lists one record per CDR3 protein. The sample lists about 130,000 distinct CDR3 sequences, about 6.5% occurring once. The sequenced material came from PBMCs or a T cell subset sorted from them (not recorded which). These receptors all stem from an adult woman who had mild COVID-19 (a few samples of this study predate the infection). Cell type and time point are not known.

The chain employs TRBV20-1 and TRBJ1-2; TRBD1 agrees at 9 bases. The V segment lost 0 bases and the J segment 4 bases; nucleotides outside the gene matches: 9. CDR1 and CDR2 from the germline V gene are DFQATT and SNEGSKA (reference sequence). This CDR3 has 16 amino acids. CDR3 DNA: TGCAGTGCTAGAGATTTTCGGACAGGGGATTCCTATGGCTACACCTTC. This gives the protein CSARDFRTGDSYGYTF.

This clonotype was counted a few times. Here the CDR3 reads CASSSAGRDTEAFF. The CDR3 bases are TGTGCCAGCAGCTCAGCAGGGAGGGACACTGAAGCTTTCTTT. The chain carries TRBV5-6 and TRBJ1-1; D is possibly TRBD1 (5 bases). The length of the CDR3 is 14 residues. The V gene lost 3 bases and the J gene lost 3 bases, with 12 bases spanning the gap. Germline CDR1 SGHDT, CDR2 YYEEEE.

In its sample, this clonotype was seen a few times. The chain employs TRBV5-1 and TRBJ2-6; tentative D call: TRBD1 (5 bases). Germline assignment: CDR1 SGHRS and CDR2 YFSETQ. Deletions cut 4 bases from V and 0 bases from J, with 8 bases between. CDR3 length: 15 amino acids. The CDR3 nucleotides read TGCGCCAGCAGCCCGGACAACTCTGGGGCCAACGTCCTGACTTTC. Protein sequence: CASSPDNSGANVLTF.

Only one count was recorded for this clonotype. V is TRBV12-3 or TRBV12-4 and J is TRBJ1-1; D is ambiguous. Trimming pared 5 bases from V and 1 base from J, leaving 11 bases between. The CDR3 runs 14 residues. The CDR3 nucleotides read TGTGCCAGCAGTAAGGGCGGGAGGAACACTGAAGCTTTCTTT. Translation gives CASSKGGRNTEAFF.

This clonotype was detected ten times or more. V usage is TRBV5-1 and J usage is TRBJ2-6; possibly TRBD1 for D (7 bases). The V end lost 2 bases, the J end lost 0 bases, and 18 bases lay between the germline ends. The CDR3 extends over 19 amino acids. CDR1 is SGHRS and CDR2 is YFSETQ in the germline V gene. CDR3 sequence: CASSFSFSGGLSGANVLTF. In DNA, the CDR3 is TGCGCCAGCAGCTTTAGTTTTTCAGGGGGGCTCTCTGGGGCCAACGTCCTGACTTTC. Filled out from reference TRBV5-1 and TRBJ2-6, the complete variable domain reads KAGVTQTPRYLIKTRGQQVTLSCSPISGHRSVSWYQQTPGQGLQFLFEYFSETQRNKGNFPGRFSGRQFSNSRSEMNVSTLELGDSALYLCASSFSFSGGLSGANVLTFGAGSRLTVL.

This clonotype was observed many times. V and J are TRBV12-3 or TRBV12-4 and TRBJ1-1, with 8 bases lining up with TRBD1. The J segment lost 0 bases and the V segment lost 1 base, leaving 4 bases of the junction unmatched. This CDR3 comprises 16 residues. As DNA, the CDR3 is TGTGCCAGCAGTTTAGGAGGGACAGGTTTGAACACTGAAGCTTTCTTT. It translates to CASSLGGTGLNTEAFF.

The CDR3 protein is CASSTQGFAEAFF. The CDR3 bases are TGCGCCAGCAGTACACAGGGGTTCGCTGAAGCTTTCTTT. The chain couples TRBV10-2 to TRBJ1-1; 7 bases map to TRBD1. CDR1 is WSHSY and CDR2 is SAAADI in the germline V gene. Trimming took 5 bases from V and 6 from J; bases not matched to a gene: 6. The CDR3 is made up of 13 amino acids.

This clonotype was counted many times. This CDR3 is CSVGGTRRETQYF. CDR3 coding DNA: TGCAGCGTTGGGGGGACTAGAAGAGAGACCCAGTACTTC. This chain connects TRBV29-1 to TRBJ2-5; 8 bases fit TRBD2. The CDR3 sequence is 13 residues long. The V and J ends lost 4 bases and 4 bases, in that order; junction bases with no gene match: 5. Germline V gene sequence: CDR1 SQVTM, CDR2 ANQGSEA.

The J gene is TRBJ1-4, the V gene TRBV7-9; 9 bases map to TRBD1. The junction had 6 bases not matched to a gene; V was cut back by 5 bases and J by 8 bases. The length of the CDR3 is 14 residues. In germline, CDR1 is SEHNR, CDR2 FQNEAQ (reference sequence). The DNA for the CDR3 is TGTGCCAGCAGCGGGGACAGGGATCGGGAAAAACTGTTTTTT. Protein: CASSGDRDREKLFF.

This clonotype has a count of ten or more. This sequence joins TRBV20-1 and TRBJ2-1; 10 nucleotides agree with TRBD2. This CDR3 contains 14 residues. V lost 3 bases and J lost 8; bases outside the gene matches: 7. Germline V gives CDR1 DFQATT, CDR2 SNEGSKA (reference sequence). The DNA of the CDR3 is TGCAGTGCTAGGTGGAGGACTAGCGGCGATGAGCAGTTCTTC. This translates into CSARWRTSGDEQFF.

There are a few counts of this clonotype. V and J are TRBV7-9 and TRBJ2-1, with D possibly matching TRBD2 (7 bases). Trimming removed 3 bases from V and 0 bases from J, with 24 bases in between. The germline V gene has CDR1 SEHNR and CDR2 FQNEAQ (reference sequence). There are 20 residues in the CDR3. CDR3 sequence: CASSFRGGRGLISSYNEQFF. For the CDR3, the DNA is TGTGCCAGCAGCTTCCGAGGAGGGCGGGGGCTAATTAGCTCCTACAATGAGCAGTTCTTC.

This clonotype showed up just a few times. The chain links TRBV3-1 to TRBJ2-7, with TRBD2 matching over 8 bases. Germline V gene sequence: CDR1 LGHDT, CDR2 YNNKEL (reference sequence). V trimming: 6 bases; J trimming: 1 base; junction bases outside the gene matches: 8. The CDR3 length is 15 residues. CDR3: CASSPLAVYSYEQYF. The CDR3 nucleotides read TGTGCCAGCAGTCCACTAGCGGTTTATTCCTACGAGCAGTACTTC.

The rearrangement uses TRBV20-1 and TRBJ1-5; D not resolved. Germline lookup yields CDR1 DFQATT and CDR2 SNEGSKA (reference sequence). V was cut by 1 base and J by 4 bases, with 14 bases left in between. The CDR3 contains 15 residues. CDR3 residues: CSARVPGMRNQPQHF. For the CDR3, the DNA is TGCAGTGCTAGAGTACCGGGGATGAGGAATCAGCCCCAGCATTTT.

This clonotype was counted between two and nine times. The chain has TRBV15 and TRBJ1-3, with 7 bases fitting TRBD1. Germline CDR1 and CDR2: LNHNV and YYDKDF (reference sequence). The CDR3 contains 16 residues. The ends lost 0 bases at V and 4 bases at J; junction bases unmatched: 6. The CDR3 spells CATSRDGKGAGNTIYF. The CDR3 DNA is TGTGCCACCAGCAGAGACGGAAAGGGGGCCGGAAACACCATATATTTT.

This clonotype occurred many times. This chain uses TRBV7-8 with TRBJ2-5, with D uncertain. The CDR3 is 12 residues long. Germline V gene sequence: CDR1 SGHVS, CDR2 FQNEAQ. V dropped 5 bases and J dropped 4 bases, with 8 bases sitting between them. CDR3 residues: CASSLSGETQYF. The CDR3 region has the DNA TGTGCCAGCAGCCTTAGTGGAGAGACCCAGTACTTC.

The chain couples TRBV2 to TRBJ2-3; 10 nucleotides match TRBD2. CDR1 and CDR2 from the germline V gene are SNHLY and FYNNEI. The CDR3 consists of 16 residues. V trimming: 6 bases; J trimming: 8 bases; junction bases outside the gene matches: 14. This chain's CDR3 is CASRVPGGTSGITQYF. The CDR3 region has the DNA TGTGCCAGCAGAGTTCCTGGCGGAACTAGCGGGATTACGCAGTATTTT.

This clonotype showed up just a few times. The rearrangement links TRBV3-1 to TRBJ2-5, with D possibly being TRBD2 (5 bases). CDR3 length: 15 amino acids. V gave up 4 bases and J gave up 0 bases, with 12 bases separating them. Germline loops: CDR1 LGHDT, CDR2 YNNKEL (reference sequence). This chain's CDR3 is CASSRRGENQETQYF. The CDR3 region has the DNA TGTGCCAGCAGCCGACGTGGGGAGAACCAAGAGACCCAGTACTTC.

A remark on this clonotype: Given a much more abundant clone one base away, this may be a read error. This CDR3 is missing its conserved last phenylalanine or tryptophan, likely due to a read error. The chain recombines TRBV12-3 or TRBV12-4 with TRBJ1-6, with 8 positions matching TRBD1. With 6 bases clipped from V and 7 bases from J, the junction kept 5 bases outside the gene matches. The CDR3 consists of 14 residues. The CDR3 DNA reads TGTGCCAGCAGCACAGGGGGGGAGAATTCACCCCTCCACTGT. Protein: CASSTGGENSPLHC.

This clonotype has a count of ten or more. This sequence joins TRBV29-1 and TRBJ1-1; 7 positions agree with TRBD1. After removal of 3 bases from V and 1 base from J, the junction contained 2 bases not matched to a gene. The germline CDR1 and CDR2 sequences are SQVTM and ANQGSEA. This CDR3 has 13 residues. The CDR3 loop is CSVEGQQNTEAFF. The CDR3 DNA reads TGCAGCGTTGAGGGACAGCAGAACACTGAAGCTTTCTTT.

This clonotype was observed a handful of times. The J gene is TRBJ1-2, the V gene TRBV7-2; possible D gene TRBD1, 6 bases. The CDR3 runs 15 residues. Trimming removed 4 bases from V and 4 bases from J, with 16 bases in between. Looked up from germline, CDR1 is SGHTA and CDR2 is FQGNSA. The CDR3 DNA sequence: TGTGCCAGCAGCTGGACCGGGGGGCGCAGCTATGGCTACACCTTC. Translation: CASSWTGGRSYGYTF.

The genes are TRBV18 and TRBJ1-5; D unclear. This CDR3 spans 16 amino acids. Trimming took 3 bases from V and 0 from J, leaving 12 bases between them. Germline CDR1 is KGHSH and CDR2 is LQKENI. This CDR3 is CASSPNWQASNQPQHF. The CDR3 nucleotides are TGTGCCAGCTCACCGAATTGGCAGGCTAGCAATCAGCCCCAGCATTTT.

This rearrangement joins TRBV11-2 to TRBJ1-1; D is uncertain. Germline V gives CDR1 SGHAT, CDR2 FQNNGV. The CDR3 runs 14 residues. V lost 2 bases to trimming and J lost 0 bases, with 7 bases between them. In DNA, the CDR3 is TGTGCCAGCAGCTTAAAGGGAATGAACACTGAAGCTTTCTTT. Translated: CASSLKGMNTEAFF.

This clonotype was counted ten times or more. The V call is TRBV6-6, the J call TRBJ2-3; D unresolved. CDR3 length: 12 residues. CDR1 is MNHNY, CDR2 SVGAGI, per germline (reference sequence). V dropped 10 bases and J dropped 2 bases, with 10 bases sitting between them. The CDR3 sequence is CANRPPTDTQYF. The CDR3, as DNA: TGTGCCAACCGGCCCCCCACAGATACGCAGTATTTT.

This clonotype was detected many times. The gene calls are TRBV29-1 and TRBJ1-1; no definite D call. In germline, CDR1 is SQVTM, CDR2 ANQGSEA. The CDR3 is 15 amino acids. Trimming pared 1 base from V and 1 base from J, leaving 13 bases between. The CDR3: CSVEVEPGRNTEAFF. The CDR3 DNA reads as TGCAGCGTTGAAGTGGAGCCAGGTAGGAACACTGAAGCTTTCTTT.

This clonotype was seen a handful of times. As the CDR3 is not closed by the conserved phenylalanine or tryptophan, this likely results from a read error. This chain joins TRBV29-1 and TRBJ1-1; 10 bases map to TRBD1. The CDR3 contains 13 residues. V was pared by 6 bases and J by 5 bases, with 6 bases of the junction left unmatched. Germline V CDR1 and CDR2: SQVTM, ANQGSEA. The DNA of the CDR3 is TGCAGCGTAGCCGGGACAGGGGATACTGAAGCTTTCCTT. It translates to CSVAGTGDTEAFL.

In this sample, this clonotype turned up once. The chain carries TRBV3-1 and TRBJ2-1, with D perhaps matching TRBD2 (5 bases). Trimming pared 0 bases from V and 9 bases from J, leaving 15 bases between. CDR3 length: 15 residues. The germline V gene has CDR1 LGHDT and CDR2 YNNKEL (reference sequence). Here the CDR3 reads CASSQELGFRGEQFF. The CDR3, as DNA: TGTGCCAGCAGCCAAGAGTTGGGCTTCCGGGGTGAGCAGTTCTTC.

Only a few counts were recorded for this clonotype. This chain connects TRBV20-1 to TRBJ2-1; the D gene is possibly TRBD2 (6 bases). Trimming removed 3 bases from V and 6 bases from J, with 9 bases in between. The CDR3 is 12 amino acids. Germline V gene lookup returns CDR1 DFQATT and CDR2 SNEGSKA (reference sequence). The CDR3 bases are TGCAGTGCTAGCGGGACTTCCAATGAGCAGTTCTTC. It is translated as CSASGTSNEQFF.

The chain joins TRBV30 to TRBJ1-2, with a tentative D call TRBD1 (5 bases). The V gene lost 0 bases and the J gene lost 5 bases, with 16 bases spanning the gap. Germline assignment: CDR1 GTSNPN and CDR2 SVGIG (reference sequence). The CDR3 runs to 15 residues. The CDR3 nucleotides are TGTGCCTGGAGTGTACTCACGCCCGGGGGTTATGGCTACACCTTC. Translated, it gives CAWSVLTPGGYGYTF.

At least ten counts were recorded for this clonotype. This rearrangement joins TRBV20-1 to TRBJ2-7; 7 nucleotides line up with TRBD1. This CDR3 spans 15 amino acids. The J segment lost 0 bases and the V segment lost 7 bases, leaving 12 bases of the junction unmatched. In germline, CDR1 is DFQATT, CDR2 SNEGSKA (reference sequence). The CDR3 DNA follows: TGCAGTGTAAGAAGCCCGGGACAGAGCTCCTACGAGCAGTACTTC. Amino acid sequence: CSVRSPGQSSYEQYF.

This clonotype turned up a few times. The chain combines TRBV5-6 with TRBJ1-2, with D perhaps TRBD1 (5 bases). CDR3 length: 15 residues. Trimming cost V 4 bases and J 3 bases, with 16 bases left between them. CDR1 is SGHDT and CDR2 is YYEEEE in the germline V gene. The CDR3 protein is CASSRSGRFDYGYTF. The CDR3 DNA follows: TGTGCCAGCAGCAGATCAGGGAGATTTGACTATGGCTACACCTTC.

In this sample, this clonotype turned up many times. J is TRBJ2-1 and V is TRBV6-5; 10 bases are a match to TRBD2. V dropped 0 bases and J dropped 7; count of bases not matched to a gene: 6. The length of the CDR3 is 16 residues. CDR1 MNHEY and CDR2 SVGAGI come from the germline V gene. CDR3: CASSYSIGLAANEQFF. For the CDR3, the DNA is TGTGCCAGCAGTTACTCGATAGGACTAGCGGCTAATGAGCAGTTCTTC.

V gene TRBV4-3 combines with J gene TRBJ2-1; 8 bases fit TRBD1. This CDR3 contains 19 residues. Trimming at V came to 2 bases and at J to 4 bases, leaving 16 bases not matched to a gene. Germline loops: CDR1 LGHNA, CDR2 YSLEER. This CDR3 is CASSQPLQPGQALYNEQFF. CDR3 DNA: TGCGCCAGCAGCCAACCCCTCCAGCCGGGACAGGCCTTGTACAATGAGCAGTTCTTC.